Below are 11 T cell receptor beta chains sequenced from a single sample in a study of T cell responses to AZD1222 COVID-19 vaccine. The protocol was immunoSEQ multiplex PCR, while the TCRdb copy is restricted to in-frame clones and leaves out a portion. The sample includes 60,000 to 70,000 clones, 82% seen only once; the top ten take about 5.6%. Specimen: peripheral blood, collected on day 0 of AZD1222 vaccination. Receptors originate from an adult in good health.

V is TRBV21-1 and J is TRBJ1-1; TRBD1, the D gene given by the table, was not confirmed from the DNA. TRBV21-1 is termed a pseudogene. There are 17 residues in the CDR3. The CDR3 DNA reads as TGTGCCAGCAGCAAAGCGCTGAGAGGACAGGGGGCAACTGAAGCTTTCTTT. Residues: CASSKALRGQGATEAFF.

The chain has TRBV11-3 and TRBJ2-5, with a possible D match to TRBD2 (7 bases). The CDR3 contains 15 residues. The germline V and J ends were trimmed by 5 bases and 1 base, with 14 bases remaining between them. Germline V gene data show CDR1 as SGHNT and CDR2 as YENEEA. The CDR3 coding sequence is TGTGCCAGCAGCCAAGGGCGGGGGCCCCAAGAGACCCAGTACTTC. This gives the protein CASSQGRGPQETQYF. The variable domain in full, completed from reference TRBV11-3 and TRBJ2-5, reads EAGVVQSPRYKIIEKKQPVAFWCNPISGHNTLYWYLQNLGQGPELLIRYENEEAVDDSQLPKDRFSAERLKGVDSTLKIQPAELGDSAVYLCASSQGRGPQETQYFGPGTRLLVL.

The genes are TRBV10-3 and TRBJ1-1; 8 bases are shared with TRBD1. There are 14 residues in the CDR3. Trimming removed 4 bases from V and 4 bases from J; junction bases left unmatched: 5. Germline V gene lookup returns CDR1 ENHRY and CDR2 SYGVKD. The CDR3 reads CAISAFTGGTEAFF. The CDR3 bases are TGTGCCATCAGTGCCTTCACAGGGGGCACTGAAGCTTTCTTT.

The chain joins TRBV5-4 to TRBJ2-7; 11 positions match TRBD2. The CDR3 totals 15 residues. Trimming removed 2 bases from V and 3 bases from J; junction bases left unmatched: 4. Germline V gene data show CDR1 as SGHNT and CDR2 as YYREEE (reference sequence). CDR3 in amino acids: CASSFSGGVIYEQYF. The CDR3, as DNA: TGTGCCAGCAGCTTTAGCGGGGGGGTGATCTACGAGCAGTACTTC.

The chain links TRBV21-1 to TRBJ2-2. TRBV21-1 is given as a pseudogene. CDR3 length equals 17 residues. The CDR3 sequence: CASSCSLGGLRTGELFF. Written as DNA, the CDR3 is TGTGCCAGCAGCTGTTCGCTGGGGGGCCTTAGGACCGGGGAGCTGTTTTTT.

The CDR3: CASRMGQGRYGYTF. CDR3 nucleotide sequence: TGTGCCAGTAGAATGGGCCAAGGACGCTATGGCTACACCTTC. J is TRBJ1-2 and V is TRBV19; D gene uncertain. V shed 6 bases and J shed 4 bases, with 15 bases lying between them. Germline V gene lookup returns CDR1 LNHDA and CDR2 SQIVND (reference sequence). This CDR3 has 14 residues.

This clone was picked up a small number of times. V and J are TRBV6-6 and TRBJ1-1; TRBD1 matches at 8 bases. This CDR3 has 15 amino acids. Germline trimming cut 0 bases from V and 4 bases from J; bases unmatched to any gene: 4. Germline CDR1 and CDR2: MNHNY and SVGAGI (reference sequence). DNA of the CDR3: TGTGCCAGCAGTTACTCGGAGACAGGGGCCACTGAAGCTTTCTTT. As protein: CASSYSETGATEAFF.

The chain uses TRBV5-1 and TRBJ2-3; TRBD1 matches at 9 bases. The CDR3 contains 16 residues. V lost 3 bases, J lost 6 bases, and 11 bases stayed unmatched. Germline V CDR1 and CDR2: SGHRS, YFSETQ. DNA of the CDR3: TGCGCCAGCAGCTCAAGCGGACAGGGGCTGTGGGATACGCAGTATTTT. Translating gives CASSSSGQGLWDTQYF.

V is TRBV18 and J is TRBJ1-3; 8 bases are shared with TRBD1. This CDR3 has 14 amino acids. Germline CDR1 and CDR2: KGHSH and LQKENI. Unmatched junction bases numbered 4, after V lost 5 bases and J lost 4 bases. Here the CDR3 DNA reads TGTGCCAGCTCATCGACAGGGGCCGGAAACACCATATATTTT. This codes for CASSSTGAGNTIYF.

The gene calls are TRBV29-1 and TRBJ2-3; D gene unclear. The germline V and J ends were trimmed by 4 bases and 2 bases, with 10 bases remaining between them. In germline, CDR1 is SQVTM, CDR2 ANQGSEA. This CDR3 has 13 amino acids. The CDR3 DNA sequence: TGCAGCGTTGTCCAAACTTACACAGATACGCAGTATTTT. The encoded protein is CSVVQTYTDTQYF.

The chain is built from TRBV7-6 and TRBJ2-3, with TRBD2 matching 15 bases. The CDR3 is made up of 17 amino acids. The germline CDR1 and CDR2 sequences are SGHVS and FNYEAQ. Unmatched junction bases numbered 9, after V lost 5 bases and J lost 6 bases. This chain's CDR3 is CASSAGLAGGKGDTQYF. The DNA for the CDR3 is TGTGCCAGCAGCGCGGGACTAGCGGGGGGTAAGGGGGATACGCAGTATTTT.